The present T cell receptor beta chain was sequenced within a study of T cell responses to AZD1222 COVID-19 vaccine. V was pared by 3 bases and J by 7 bases, with 4 bases of the junction left unmatched. The CDR3 length is 14 residues. Germline V gene sequence: CDR1 SNHLY, CDR2 FYNNEI. This clone was seen only a few times. Its antigen is unknown. The repertoire was sequenced with immunoSEQ multiplex PCR; TCRdb's copy has only in-frame clones and lacks some. The table records about 120,000 clones, about 93% of them present only once. Study findings and constraints: Clonal diversity was possibly underestimated, and white British individuals and females predominated among donors. Baseline seropositivity characterized only six AZD1222 recipients.

This receptor was taken from an adult who received the MenACWY meningococcal vaccine as a control. The sequenced sample was peripheral blood, obtained 28 days after the second dose of the MenACWY control vaccine. This sequence joins TRBV2 and TRBJ2-1; TRBD2 aligns across 9 bases. The CDR3 spells CASSEREGGNEQFF. CDR3 DNA sequence: TGTGCCAGCAGTGAGCGGGAGGGGGGGAATGAGCAGTTCTTC.